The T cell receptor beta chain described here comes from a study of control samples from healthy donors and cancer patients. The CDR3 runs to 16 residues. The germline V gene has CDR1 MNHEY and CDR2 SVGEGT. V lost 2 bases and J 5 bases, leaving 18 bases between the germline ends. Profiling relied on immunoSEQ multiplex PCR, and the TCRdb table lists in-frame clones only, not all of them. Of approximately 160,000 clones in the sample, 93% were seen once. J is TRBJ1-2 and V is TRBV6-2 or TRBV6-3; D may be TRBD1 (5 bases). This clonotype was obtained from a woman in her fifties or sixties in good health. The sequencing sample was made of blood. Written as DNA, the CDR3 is TGTGCCAGCAGTTACCAAAGCGGGACGGCTCTTTATGGCTACACCTTC. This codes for CASSYQSGTALYGYTF.